The sequence of this T cell receptor (beta chain) was determined in a study of human T cells and chemical hapten exposure (dated by TCRdb to the early 2020s). Some background on the complete study: For sensitization, 2% DPC in acetone was applied to an approximately 2 cm by approximately 2 cm area of upper inner arm skin. Patients additionally received weekly therapeutic DPC doses to the scalp throughout the approximately 24-week study period. Patch testing was performed on the upper back with Finn chambers containing 0.01% DPC, and the patch tests were scored after 6 days according to International Contact Dermatitis Research Group standards. The patient cohort, mostly female, included alopecia areata with under or over 50% scalp involvement, alopecia totalis and alopecia universalis. Libraries were combined into a pool for sequencing, and differences in TCR yield between samples came mainly from small differences in library volumes within the pool. This study followed changes in the peripheral blood TCR repertoire in vivo during primary and secondary sensitization of alopecia patients to the hapten diphenylcyclopropenone (DPC). Blood samples were taken from patients before sensitization (week 0) and then at 2, 6 and about 24 weeks after DPC sensitization. For TCR sequencing, blood came from twenty-nine alopecia patients at anywhere from one to four time points (pre-sensitization, 2, 6 and 24 weeks).

The library was obtained by RACE. The sequencer listed for this sample is NextSeq 500. During library preparation, unique molecular identifiers were attached to individual cDNA molecules so that TCRs could be counted quantitatively and reproducibly. For every blood RNA sample, sequencing covered both the TCR alpha and TCR beta chains. Turning to the authors' computational methods: Samples had a median of 95,638 TCRs, with a range from about 23,224 to 700,000. The Decombinator software suite was used to annotate the V, J and CDR3 of the TCR reads. For the PS versus PT1 abundance plots, all samples were subsampled to the same number of TCRs (28,000). Expanded TCRs were defined as absent before sensitization and observed at least eight times at the 2-week time point. TCRdb trimmed the raw reads at Q25, called clones with MiXCR and kept productive beta chains. Entries that share a CDR3 protein sequence are merged under the most common genes and DNA. TCRdb's processing, not the authors', yielded these V and J calls. The sample table lists tens of thousands of distinct CDR3 sequences, 9.8% of them with a count of one. In total, the top ten clones hold roughly 3.3% of the sample.

This sample's time point label indicates: patch test 1, 2 weeks after DPC sensitization. What the treatment or condition label conveys for this sample: therapeutic diphenylcyclopropenone sensitization with weekly scalp DPC. Blood at each patch-test visit was drawn before the patch test was applied. Eligible patients were aged 18 to 70, diagnosed with alopecia, deemed suitable for DPC therapy, and excluded if pregnant. Unfractionated whole blood was collected in Tempus Blood RNA tubes, and total RNA was extracted from that blood. Overall study outcomes, separate from this receptor: Compared with pre-sensitization or healthy control sets, expanded TCRs formed significantly more large CDR3 similarity clusters, which is consistent with antigen-driven responses. Repeated subsampling changed both the strength of the expansion versus patch-test correlation and the threshold at which that correlation became significant. A positive correlation was found between the number of PT1 expanded TCRs and patch test score, with significance reached at thresholds 8, 16 and 32 but not 4. DPC sensitization did not change how many TCRs were above 1 in 1000 frequency, and no evidence was found of alterations in global repertoire structure. Alopecia, a presumed autoimmune disease, was present in all patients, so the immune response of the patients might differ from that of healthy individuals.

This clonotype was picked up many times. Its recognized antigen is unknown. Base qualities are not provided; no much larger clone lies one nucleotide away. The receptor was isolated from a woman aged 40 to 50 with alopecia areata. Some clones in this sample may be carry-over from other donors' samples. Sample: whole blood, taken in connection with sensitization to the hapten diphenylcyclopropenone (DPC).

The CDR3 has the sequence CASSLVSVENAEAFF. In nucleotide form, the sequence is TGTGCCAGCAGCTTAGTATCTGTGGAGAATGCTGAAGCTTTCTTT. The chain couples TRBV11-2 to TRBJ1-1, with the identity of the D gene unclear. Relative to germline, V is 1 base shorter and J is 6 bases shorter, with 15 bases between their ends. The CDR3 numbers 15 residues from cysteine through phenylalanine. The DNA shown is the 45-base CDR3, in frame from base 1. The germline V gene specifies SGHAT as CDR1 and FQNNGV as CDR2. When the CDR3 is completed using the reference TRBV11-2 and TRBJ1-1 genes on either side, the full variable domain is EAGVAQSPRYKIIEKRQSVAFWCNPISGHATLYWYQQILGQGPKLLIQFQNNGVVDDSQLPKDRFSAERLKGVDSTLKIQPAKLEDSAVYLCASSLVSVENAEAFFGQGTRLTVV.